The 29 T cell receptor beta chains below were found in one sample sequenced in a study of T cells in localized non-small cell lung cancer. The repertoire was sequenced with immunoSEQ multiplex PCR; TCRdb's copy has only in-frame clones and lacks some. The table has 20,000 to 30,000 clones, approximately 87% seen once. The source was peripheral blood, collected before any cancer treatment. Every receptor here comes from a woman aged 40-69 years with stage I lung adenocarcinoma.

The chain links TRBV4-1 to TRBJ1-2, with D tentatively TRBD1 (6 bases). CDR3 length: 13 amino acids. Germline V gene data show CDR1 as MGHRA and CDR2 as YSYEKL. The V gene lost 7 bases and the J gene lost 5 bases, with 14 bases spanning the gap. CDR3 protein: CASTPTGAYGYTF. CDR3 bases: TGCGCCAGCACCCCGACAGGAGCTTATGGCTACACCTTC.

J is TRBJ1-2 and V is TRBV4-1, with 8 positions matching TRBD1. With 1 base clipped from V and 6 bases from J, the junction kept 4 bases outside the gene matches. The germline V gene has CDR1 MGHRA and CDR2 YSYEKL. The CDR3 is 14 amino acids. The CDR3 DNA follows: TGCGCCAGCAGCCAAGGGGACAGGTCCGATGGCTACACCTTC. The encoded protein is CASSQGDRSDGYTF.

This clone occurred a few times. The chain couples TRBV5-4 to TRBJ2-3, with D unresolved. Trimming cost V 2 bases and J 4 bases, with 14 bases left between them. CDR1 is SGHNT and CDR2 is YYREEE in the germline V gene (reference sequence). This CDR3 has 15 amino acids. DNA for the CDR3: TGTGCCAGCAGCTTTCGGCCCACAGCGCCAGATACGCAGTATTTT. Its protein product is CASSFRPTAPDTQYF.

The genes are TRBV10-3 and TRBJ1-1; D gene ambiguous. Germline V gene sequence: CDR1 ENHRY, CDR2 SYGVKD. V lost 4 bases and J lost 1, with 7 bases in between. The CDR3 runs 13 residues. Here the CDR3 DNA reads TGTGCCATCAGTGTCCGGGGGAACACTGAAGCTTTCTTT. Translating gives CAISVRGNTEAFF.

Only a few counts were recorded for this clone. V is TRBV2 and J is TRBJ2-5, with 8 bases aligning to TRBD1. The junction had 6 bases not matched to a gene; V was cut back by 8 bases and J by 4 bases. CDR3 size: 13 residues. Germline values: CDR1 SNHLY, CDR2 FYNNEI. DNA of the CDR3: TGTGCCAGCGGATCAGGGGGCGTAGAGACCCAGTACTTC. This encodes CASGSGGVETQYF.

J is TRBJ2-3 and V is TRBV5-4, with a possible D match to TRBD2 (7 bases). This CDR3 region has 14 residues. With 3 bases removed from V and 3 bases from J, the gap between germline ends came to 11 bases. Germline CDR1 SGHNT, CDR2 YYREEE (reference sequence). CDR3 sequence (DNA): TGTGCCAGCAGCTCGGGGGGCCGTACAGATACGCAGTATTTT. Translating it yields CASSSGGRTDTQYF.

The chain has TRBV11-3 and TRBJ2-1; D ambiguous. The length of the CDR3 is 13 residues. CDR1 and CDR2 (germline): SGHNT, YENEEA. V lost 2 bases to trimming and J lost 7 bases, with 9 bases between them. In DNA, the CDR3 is TGTGCCAGCAGCTTATATTCTGAGAATGAGCAGTTCTTC. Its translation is CASSLYSENEQFF.

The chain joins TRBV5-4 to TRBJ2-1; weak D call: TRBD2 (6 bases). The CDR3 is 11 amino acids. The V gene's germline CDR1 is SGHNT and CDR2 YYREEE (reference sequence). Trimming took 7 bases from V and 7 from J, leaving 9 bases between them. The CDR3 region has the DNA TGTGCCAGCGCGGCGGGGAATGAGCAGTTCTTC. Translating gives CASAAGNEQFF.

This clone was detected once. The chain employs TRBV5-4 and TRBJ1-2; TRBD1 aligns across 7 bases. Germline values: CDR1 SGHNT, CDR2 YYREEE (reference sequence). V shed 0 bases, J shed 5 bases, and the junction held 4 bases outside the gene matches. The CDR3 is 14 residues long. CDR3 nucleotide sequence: TGTGCCAGCAGCTTGGGACAGGGCGCATATGGCTACACCTTC. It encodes CASSLGQGAYGYTF.

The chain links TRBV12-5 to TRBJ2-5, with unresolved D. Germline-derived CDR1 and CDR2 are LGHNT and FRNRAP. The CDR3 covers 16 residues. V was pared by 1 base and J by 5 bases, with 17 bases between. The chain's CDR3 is CASGLASLVVSETQYF. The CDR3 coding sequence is TGTGCTAGTGGTTTGGCCTCCTTAGTGGTGTCCGAGACCCAGTACTTC.

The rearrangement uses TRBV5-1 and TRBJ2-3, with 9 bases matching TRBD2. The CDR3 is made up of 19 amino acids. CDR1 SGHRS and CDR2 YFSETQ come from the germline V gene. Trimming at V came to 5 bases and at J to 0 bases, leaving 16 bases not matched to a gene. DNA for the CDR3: TGCGCCAGCAGTCCCTCGGGACTAGCCGTAAGCTTTAGCACAGATACGCAGTATTTT. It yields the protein CASSPSGLAVSFSTDTQYF.

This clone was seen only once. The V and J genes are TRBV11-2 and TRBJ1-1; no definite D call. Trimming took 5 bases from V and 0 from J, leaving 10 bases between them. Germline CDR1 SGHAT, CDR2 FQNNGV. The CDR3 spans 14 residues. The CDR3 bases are TGTGCCAGCAGCCGCGACCAGTTGAACACTGAAGCTTTCTTT. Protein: CASSRDQLNTEAFF. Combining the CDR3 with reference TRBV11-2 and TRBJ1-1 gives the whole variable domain EAGVAQSPRYKIIEKRQSVAFWCNPISGHATLYWYQQILGQGPKLLIQFQNNGVVDDSQLPKDRFSAERLKGVDSTLKIQPAKLEDSAVYLCASSRDQLNTEAFFGQGTRLTVV.

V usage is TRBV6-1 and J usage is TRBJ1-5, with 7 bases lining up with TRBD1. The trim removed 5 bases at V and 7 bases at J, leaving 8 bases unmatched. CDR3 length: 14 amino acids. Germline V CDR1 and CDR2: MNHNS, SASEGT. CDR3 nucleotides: TGTGCCAGCAGTAGAACAGGGGTGGAACAGCCCCAGCATTTT. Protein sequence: CASSRTGVEQPQHF.

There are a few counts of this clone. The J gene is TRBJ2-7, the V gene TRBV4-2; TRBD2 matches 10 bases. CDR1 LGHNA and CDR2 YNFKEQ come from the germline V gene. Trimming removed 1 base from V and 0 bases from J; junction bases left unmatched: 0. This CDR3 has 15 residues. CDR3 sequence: CASSQGLAGSYEQYF. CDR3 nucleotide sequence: TGTGCCAGCAGCCAAGGACTAGCGGGCTCCTACGAGCAGTACTTC.

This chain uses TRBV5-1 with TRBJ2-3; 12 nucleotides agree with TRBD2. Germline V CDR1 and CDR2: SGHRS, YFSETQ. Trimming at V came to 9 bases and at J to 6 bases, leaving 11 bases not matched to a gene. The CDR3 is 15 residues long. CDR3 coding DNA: TGCGCCACAGCTTCCCTAGCGGGGGGGCCGGATACGCAGTATTTT. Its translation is CATASLAGGPDTQYF.

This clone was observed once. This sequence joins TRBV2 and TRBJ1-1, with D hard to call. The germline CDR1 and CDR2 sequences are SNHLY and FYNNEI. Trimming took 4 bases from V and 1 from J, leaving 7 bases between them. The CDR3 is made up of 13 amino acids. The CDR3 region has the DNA TGTGCCAGCAGTGTCGACAAGAACACTGAAGCTTTCTTT. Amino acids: CASSVDKNTEAFF.

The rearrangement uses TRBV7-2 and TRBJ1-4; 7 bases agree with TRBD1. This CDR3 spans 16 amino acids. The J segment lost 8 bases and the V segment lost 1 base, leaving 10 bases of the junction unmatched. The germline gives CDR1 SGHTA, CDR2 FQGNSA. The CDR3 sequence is CASSLVPGGVGEKLFF. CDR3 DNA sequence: TGTGCCAGCAGCTTAGTGCCAGGGGGGGTAGGAGAAAAACTGTTTTTT.

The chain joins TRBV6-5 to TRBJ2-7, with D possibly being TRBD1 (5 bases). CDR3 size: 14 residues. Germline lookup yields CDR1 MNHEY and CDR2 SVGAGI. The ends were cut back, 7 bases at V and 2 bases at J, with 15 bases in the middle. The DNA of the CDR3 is TGTGCCAGCAAAAGACAGAGCACCACCTACGAGCAGTACTTC. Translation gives CASKRQSTTYEQYF.

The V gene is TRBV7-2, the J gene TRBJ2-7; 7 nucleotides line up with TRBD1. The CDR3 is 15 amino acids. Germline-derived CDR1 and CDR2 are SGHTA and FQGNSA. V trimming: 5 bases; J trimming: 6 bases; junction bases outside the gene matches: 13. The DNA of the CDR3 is TGTGCCAGCAGCATGACAGGGCCCCAATTGGGCGAGCAGTACTTC. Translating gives CASSMTGPQLGEQYF.

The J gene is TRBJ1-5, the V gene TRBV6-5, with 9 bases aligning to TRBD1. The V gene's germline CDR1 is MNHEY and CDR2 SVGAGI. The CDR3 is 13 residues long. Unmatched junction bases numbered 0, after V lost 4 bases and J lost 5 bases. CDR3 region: CASSWTGDQPQHF. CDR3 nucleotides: TGTGCCAGCAGTTGGACAGGGGATCAGCCCCAGCATTTT.

DNA for the CDR3: TGCGCCAGCAGCCTACTAGCGGGGGGAGGTGAGACCCAGTACTTC. Protein sequence: CASSLLAGGGETQYF. V is TRBV4-3 and J is TRBJ2-5; TRBD2 matches at 12 bases. With V trimmed by 4 bases and J by 5 bases, 5 bases remained unmatched. The CDR3 is 15 amino acids. Germline V lookup: CDR1 LGHNA, CDR2 YSLEER.

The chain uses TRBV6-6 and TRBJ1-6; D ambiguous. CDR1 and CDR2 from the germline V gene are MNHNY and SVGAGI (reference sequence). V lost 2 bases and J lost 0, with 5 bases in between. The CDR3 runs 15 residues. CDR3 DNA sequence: TGTGCCAGCAGTTACGAAGTCTCCTATAATTCACCCCTCCACTTT. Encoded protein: CASSYEVSYNSPLHF.

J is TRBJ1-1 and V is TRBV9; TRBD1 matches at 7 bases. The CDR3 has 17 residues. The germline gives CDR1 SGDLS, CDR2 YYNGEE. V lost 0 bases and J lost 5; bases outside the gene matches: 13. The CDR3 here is CASSVDPVGQAETEAFF. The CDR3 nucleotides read TGTGCCAGCAGCGTAGACCCCGTCGGACAGGCAGAAACTGAAGCTTTCTTT. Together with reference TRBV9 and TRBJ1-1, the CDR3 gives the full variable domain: DSGVTQTPKHLITATGQRVTLRCSPRSGDLSVYWYQQSLDQGLQFLIQYYNGEERAKGNILERFSAQQFPDLHSELNLSSLELGDSALYFCASSVDPVGQAETEAFFGQGTRLTVV.

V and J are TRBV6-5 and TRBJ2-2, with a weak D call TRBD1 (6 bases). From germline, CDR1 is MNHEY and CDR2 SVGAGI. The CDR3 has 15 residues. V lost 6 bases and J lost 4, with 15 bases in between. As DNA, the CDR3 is TGTGCCAGCAGGCAACAGGGCCGGGCCACCGGGGAGCTGTTTTTT. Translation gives CASRQQGRATGELFF.

The CDR3 here is CASSLGLASTGELFF. CDR3 nucleotide sequence: TGTGCCAGTAGTTTAGGACTAGCCTCCACCGGGGAGCTGTTTTTT. The V and J genes are TRBV19 and TRBJ2-2; 8 bases are a match to TRBD2. The germline V gene has CDR1 LNHDA and CDR2 SQIVND (reference sequence). CDR3 length: 15 residues. The J segment lost 4 bases and the V segment lost 5 bases, leaving 6 bases of the junction unmatched.

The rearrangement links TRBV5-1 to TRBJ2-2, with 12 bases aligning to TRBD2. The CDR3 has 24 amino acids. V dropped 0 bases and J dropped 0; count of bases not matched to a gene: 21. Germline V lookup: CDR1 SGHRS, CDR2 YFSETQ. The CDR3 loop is CASSLEVYGPTSGGFPANTGELFF. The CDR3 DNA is TGCGCCAGCAGCTTGGAGGTTTATGGGCCGACTAGCGGGGGATTTCCTGCGAACACCGGGGAGCTGTTTTTT.

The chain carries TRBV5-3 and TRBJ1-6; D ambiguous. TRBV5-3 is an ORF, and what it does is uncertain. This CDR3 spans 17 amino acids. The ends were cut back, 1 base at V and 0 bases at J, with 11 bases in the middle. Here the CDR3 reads CARSLKEGSSYNSPLHF. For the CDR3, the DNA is TGTGCCAGAAGCTTGAAGGAGGGCAGCTCCTATAATTCACCCCTCCACTTT.

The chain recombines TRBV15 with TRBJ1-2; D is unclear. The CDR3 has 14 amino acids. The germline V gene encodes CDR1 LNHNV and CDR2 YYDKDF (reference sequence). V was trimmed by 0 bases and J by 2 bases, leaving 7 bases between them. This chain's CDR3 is CATSRDRGNYGYTF. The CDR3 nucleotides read TGTGCCACCAGCAGAGATCGTGGGAACTATGGCTACACCTTC.

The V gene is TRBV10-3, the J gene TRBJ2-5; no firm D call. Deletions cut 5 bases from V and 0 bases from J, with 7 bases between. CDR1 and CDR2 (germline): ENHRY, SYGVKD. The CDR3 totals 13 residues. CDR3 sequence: CAISPRDQETQYF. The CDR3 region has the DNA TGTGCCATCAGTCCCCGGGACCAAGAGACCCAGTACTTC.